This is a list of T cell receptor beta chains from one sample in a study of T cells in Graves' hyperthyroidism and ophthalmopathy. One entry per CDR3 protein, called by TCRdb with MiXCR from the multiplex PCR reads. The profile shows a few hundred thousand distinct CDR3 sequences, about a fifth of them singletons. The material sequenced was blood. The receptors were gathered from a woman aged 18-35 years with Graves' hyperthyroidism. Both conserved end residues are part of each CDR3. The D gene is left open where the match is weak. Some rows mark clone size as missing; the rest say once, few, many or name a class of expanded clone.

d_call clone_size j_call v_call cdr3_nt cdr3_aa
- many TRBJ2-4 TRBV20-1 TGCAGTGCTAGACAGGGGTCGGCCAAAAACATTCAGTACTTC CSARQGSAKNIQYF
- many TRBJ2-5 TRBV7-9 TGTGCCAGCAGCTTAGATCGGGGGAACCAAGAGACCCAGTACTTC CASSLDRGNQETQYF
TRBD2 - TRBJ2-2 TRBV6-2/TRBV6-3 TGCGCCAGCCAAGGCGCAGCGGGGGCCTTATACACCGGGGAGCTGTCTTTT CASQGAAGALYTGELSF
TRBD1 many TRBJ2-7 TRBV20-1 TGCAGTGCTGGGCCGACAGGGGGCGAGCAGTACTTC CSAGPTGGEQYF
- few TRBJ1-3 TRBV9 TGTGCCAGCAGCCCATCTCCGACTGACTCTGGAAACACCATATATTTT CASSPSPTDSGNTIYF
TRBD2 few TRBJ2-2 TRBV30 TGTGCCTGGAGCCTAGCGGGGGACCCCACCGGGGAGCTGTTTTTT CAWSLAGDPTGELFF
TRBD1 many TRBJ1-5 TRBV6-1 TGTGCCAGCGGGGACAGGTCGCGTCAGCCCCAGCATTTT CASGDRSRQPQHF
- many TRBJ2-7 TRBV2 TGTGCCAGCCCAGGAGCTTCCTACGAGCAGTACTTC CASPGASYEQYF
- few TRBJ2-2 TRBV6-4 TGTGCCAGCAGTGACTCATCGACAAACACCGGGGAGCTGTTTTTT CASSDSSTNTGELFF
TRBD1 many TRBJ2-7 TRBV18 TGTGCCAGCTCACCGTCCCGGGACAGGGTCGAGCAGTACTTC CASSPSRDRVEQYF
- - TRBJ1-5 TRBV4-1 TGCGCCAGCAGTGTCGACAGCTATGGCAATCAGCCCCAGCATTTT CASSVDSYGNQPQHF
TRBD1 many TRBJ2-7 TRBV28 TGTGCCAGCAGTATATCCGGGACAGGGGTCGAGCAGTACTTC CASSISGTGVEQYF
- many TRBJ2-2 TRBV6-1 TGTGCCAGCAGTGACAGGGTTTACGGCACCGGGGAGCTGTTTTTT CASSDRVYGTGELFF
- many TRBJ1-1 TRBV20-1 TGCAGTGCTTCTTGGCCGGGGAACACTGAAGCTTTCTTT CSASWPGNTEAFF
- many TRBJ2-5 TRBV20-1 TGCAGTGCTAGAGAGGTAGAGACCCAGTACTTC CSAREVETQYF
- many TRBJ1-5 TRBV12-3/TRBV12-4 TGTGCCAGCAGTTTAGATCCCGGACAGAATCAGCCCCAGCATTTT CASSLDPGQNQPQHF
- many TRBJ1-2 TRBV10-3 TGTGCCATCAGTGAGGGGGGCCTCGGCTATGGCTACACCTTC CAISEGGLGYGYTF
- many TRBJ1-1 TRBV11-1 TGTGCCAGCAGCGTGAACAGGGCTACTGAAGCTTTCTTT CASSVNRATEAFF
- - TRBJ2-7 TRBV12-5 TGTGCTAGTGGTCCCCCACAGGGAAAAGGCTACGAGCAGTACTTC CASGPPQGKGYEQYF
- many TRBJ1-2 TRBV6-1 TGTGCCAGCAGTGAACCTATGGGGGGCTACACCTTC CASSEPMGGYTF
TRBD1 many TRBJ1-2 TRBV7-9 TGTGCCAGCAACGACAGGGGGAAGCTAAGCGGTGGCTACACCTTC CASNDRGKLSGGYTF
TRBD1 many TRBJ2-7 TRBV20-1 TGCAGTGCTAGTCCCACAGGGGATCCTACCTACGAGCAGTACTTC CSASPTGDPTYEQYF
- many TRBJ2-5 TRBV12-3/TRBV12-4 TGTGCCAGCAGCCGGGGCTTGGGGGAGACCCAGTACTTC CASSRGLGETQYF
TRBD1 - TRBJ1-1 TRBV6-1 TGTGCCAGCAGTGTATTTTCAGGGGGAGTCCGGGACACTGAAGCTTTCTTT CASSVFSGGVRDTEAFF
- few TRBJ2-5 TRBV7-6 TGTGCCAGCAGCTTAGAACCCTCGGACGGGCCCTTCCAAGAGACCCAGTACTTC CASSLEPSDGPFQETQYF
- - TRBJ2-2 TRBV11-2 TGTGCCAGCAGCTTGAGGGGGGGCTCTGACACCGGGGAGCTGTTTTTT CASSLRGGSDTGELFF
- many TRBJ1-3 TRBV28 TGTGCCAGCAGTAAACTCTTCTCTGGAAACACCATATATTTT CASSKLFSGNTIYF
- many TRBJ2-2 TRBV12-3/TRBV12-4 TGTGCCAGCATCAACAGTCAATCTACCGGGGAGCTGTTTTTT CASINSQSTGELFF
- many TRBJ1-1 TRBV12-3/TRBV12-4 TGTGCCAGCAGCCTTACACCTGGGGCTGAAGCTTTCTTT CASSLTPGAEAFF
- many TRBJ2-2 TRBV27 TGTGCCAGCAGTTTATCGTCGGAAGTGGTAGTCTCCGGGGAGCTGTTTTTT CASSLSSEVVVSGELFF
- many TRBJ1-5 TRBV2 TGTGCCAGCAGTCAGCGGCCGCCGGAGCCCCAGCATTTT CASSQRPPEPQHF
- - TRBJ2-5 TRBV28 TGTGCCAGCAGTTTAGGGGAGCGGGTAGGAGAGACCCAGTACTTC CASSLGERVGETQYF
- many TRBJ1-1 TRBV7-3 TGTGCCAGCAGCCCCGGTGGCCGGAACACTGAAGCTTTCTTT CASSPGGRNTEAFF
- many TRBJ1-2 TRBV10-3 TGTGCCATCAGTGAAGGTCAGGATCTCGGCTACACCTTC CAISEGQDLGYTF
TRBD2 - TRBJ2-7 TRBV12-3/TRBV12-4 TGTGCCAGCATGAGACGGGGGGTTGGGCAATACGAGCAGTACTTC CASMRRGVGQYEQYF
- few TRBJ1-5 TRBV18 TGTGCCAGCTCACAGTATAATCAGCCCCAGCATTTT CASSQYNQPQHF
- - TRBJ1-5 TRBV19 TGTGCCACCGCCTGGACGAGTAATCAGCCCCAGCATTTT CATAWTSNQPQHF
TRBD1 many TRBJ2-7 TRBV20-1 TGCAGTGCGTCCGGAGTGGGACAGAGTTACGAGCAGTACTTC CSASGVGQSYEQYF
- few TRBJ2-3 TRBV12-3/TRBV12-4 TGTGCCAGCAGTTTACTCCAGGGGGATACGCAGTATTTT CASSLLQGDTQYF
- many TRBJ1-5 TRBV6-5 TGTGCCAGCAGTTATTCTTTGGGCAATCAGCCCCAGCATTTT CASSYSLGNQPQHF
- many TRBJ2-7 TRBV6-2/TRBV6-3 TGTGCCAGCAGTTACTCATCCCGACTACCCTACGAGCAGTACTTC CASSYSSRLPYEQYF
- once TRBJ2-5 TRBV6-5 TGTGCCAGCAGTTACTCCGGGACGGGAGAAGAGACCCAGTACTTC CASSYSGTGEETQYF
TRBD1 - TRBJ2-4 TRBV14 TGTGCCAGCAGCCAAGTTCTCCAGGGGGCACGGAGGCCATGGCGCGGAACCAAAAACATTCAGTACTTC CASSQVLQGARRPWRGTKNIQYF
- few TRBJ2-2 TRBV11-1 TGTGCCAGCAGCTTAGTCGGTACGGCGGGGAACACCGGGGAGCTGTTTTTT CASSLVGTAGNTGELFF
- - TRBJ1-1 TRBV10-3 TGTGCCGCTCAGGACGGATCTAACACTGAAGCTTTCTTT CAAQDGSNTEAFF
- - TRBJ1-2 TRBV6-1 TGTGCCAGCATGGACCATAGGGGCTACACCTTC CASMDHRGYTF
- many TRBJ1-1 TRBV28 TGTGCCAGCAGTTTAGTTCGGGGGTGGGGCACTGAAGCTTTCTTT CASSLVRGWGTEAFF
TRBD1 many TRBJ2-2 TRBV2 TGTGCCAGCAGGAACCCGGGACAGGGGGGTCGTGGGGAGCTGTTTTTT CASRNPGQGGRGELFF
TRBD2 many TRBJ2-7 TRBV19 TGTGCCAGTAGTAGGGGACTAGCAGACGAGCAGTACTTC CASSRGLADEQYF
TRBD2 - TRBJ2-5 TRBV29-1 TGCAGCGTTGAAGATCGGAGCGGGGGGCACGGGGAGACCCAGTACTTC CSVEDRSGGHGETQYF
- - TRBJ2-3 TRBV5-1 TGCGCCAGCAGCTTGGCGGGGCGGGTCAGCACAGATACGCAGTATTTT CASSLAGRVSTDTQYF
TRBD1 many TRBJ1-1 TRBV7-9 TGTGCCAGCAGCTTTAGACAGGGGATGAACACTGAAGCTTTCTTT CASSFRQGMNTEAFF
TRBD1 many TRBJ1-2 TRBV2 TGTGCCAGCAGTGAGCTGGCGGGACAGGGATTATTTGGCTACACCTTC CASSELAGQGLFGYTF
- - TRBJ1-1 TRBV5-1 TGCGCCAGCAGCTCTCAGAGTGGGCTGAACGCTGAAGCTTTCTTT CASSSQSGLNAEAFF